This entry is about one T cell receptor beta chain. The antigen remains undetermined. V lost 8 bases to trimming and J lost 1 base; unmatched junction nucleotides: 9. The CDR3 covers 16 residues. The germline CDR1 and CDR2 sequences are SNHLY and FYNNEI. This entry is derived from a study of beta chain features in type 1 diabetes. Study outcomes and limitations: It was possible that PCR favored shorter templates, equally so in patients and controls.

What was sequenced were expressed TCRB transcripts, since all of the isolated RNA had been reverse transcribed. Assay used: immunoSEQ multiplex PCR; TCRdb lists only in-frame clones, some missing. The repertoire holds around 430,000 clones, about 30% seen once, with more than 0.055% in the top ten. The sample was naive CD4+ T cells from blood. This TCR was sampled from a man aged 18 to 29 in good health. V and J are TRBV2 and TRBJ2-5; 11 nucleotides match TRBD1. CDR3 amino acids: CASLRGTGGSQETQYF. CDR3 sequence (DNA): TGTGCCAGCTTGAGGGGGACAGGGGGATCCCAAGAGACCCAGTACTTC.